This entry is about one T cell receptor (beta chain). The data belong to a study of shared clonotypes between healthy human individuals. Profiled with immunoSEQ multiplex PCR; TCRdb holds only in-frame clones, not every one. The data hold 2 million to 2.5 million clones, with around 90% observed a single time. Germline V gene lookup returns CDR1 LNHDA and CDR2 SQIVND (reference sequence). The CDR3 is 15 amino acids. V lost 5 bases, J lost 5 bases, and 9 bases stayed unmatched. Specimen: naive CD4+ T cells from PBMCs. Stated subset: CD45RA+ positively selected. V and J are TRBV19 and TRBJ2-1, with 7 bases identical to TRBD2. The sequence came from a man aged 18 to 29 in good health. Some clones in this sample may be carry-over from other donors' samples. Here the CDR3 DNA reads TGTGCCAGTAGTCCAGGAGGCGGGAGAAACAATGAGCAGTTCTTC. It yields the protein CASSPGGGRNNEQFF.